This TCR beta chain was documented in a study of shared clonotypes between healthy human individuals. The naive CD8 subset, CD45RO-negative cells positively selected for CCR7, excluded terminally differentiated effector memory CD45RA+ cells. The study drew its donors from healthy HIV-negative adults without recent acute infections or vaccinations. Here immunoSEQ multiplex PCR was the method, and the copy in TCRdb shows in-frame clones only, minus some. The table shows roughly 2,000,000 clones, with about 95% occurring only once. Turning to this clone: Its antigen remains unknown.

General study results and limits: Generation probabilities of non-shared clonotypes were lower (relative to those shared by all four donors). The sharing of about 5% of naive CD4 clonotypes was seen across a handful of donors.

Sequenced input: naive CD8+ T cells sorted from blood. This sequence was found in a man aged 18 to 30 in good health.

CDR3 residues: CASSQDKGARAKNIQYF. The CDR3 DNA reads TGCGCCAGCAGCCAAGATAAGGGGGCTAGGGCCAAAAACATTCAGTACTTC. V gene TRBV4-1 combines with J gene TRBJ2-4, with 7 bases aligning to TRBD1. Germline V lookup: CDR1 MGHRA, CDR2 YSYEKL. Trimming at V came to 0 bases and at J to 1 base, leaving 6 bases not matched to a gene. The CDR3 totals 17 residues.